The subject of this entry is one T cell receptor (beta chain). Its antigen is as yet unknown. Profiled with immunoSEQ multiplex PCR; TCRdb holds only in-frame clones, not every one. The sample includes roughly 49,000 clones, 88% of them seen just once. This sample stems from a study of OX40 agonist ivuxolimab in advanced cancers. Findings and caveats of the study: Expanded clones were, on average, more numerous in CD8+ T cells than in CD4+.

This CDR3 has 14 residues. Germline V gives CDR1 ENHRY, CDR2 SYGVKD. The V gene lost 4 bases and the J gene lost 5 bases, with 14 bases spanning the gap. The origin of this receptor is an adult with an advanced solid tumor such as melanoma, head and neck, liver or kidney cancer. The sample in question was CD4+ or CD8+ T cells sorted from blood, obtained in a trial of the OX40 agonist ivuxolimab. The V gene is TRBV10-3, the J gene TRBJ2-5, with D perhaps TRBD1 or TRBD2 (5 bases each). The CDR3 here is CAISGDRSAETQYF. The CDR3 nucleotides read TGTGCCATCAGTGGGGACCGTAGTGCGGAGACCCAGTACTTC.